This TCR beta chain appears in the sequencing data of a study of CD8 T cells in Susac syndrome. FACS was used to enrich TEMRA cells, whereas the CD8+ and CD4+ T cells were obtained by negative isolation. About 0.5 to 1 ug RNA was reverse transcribed with random hexamers. MiXCR, applied by TCRdb to the immunoSEQ multiplex PCR reads, yields one record per CDR3 protein. The sample lists over 150,000 distinct CDR3 sequences, about 95% occurring once. Germline V lookup: CDR1 LNHNV, CDR2 YYDKDF (reference sequence). The V gene lost 8 bases and the J gene lost 6 bases, with 18 bases spanning the gap. The CDR3 length is 14 residues.

The TCR comes from a human donor with multiple sclerosis. The sample taken for sequencing was CD4+ T cells from PBMCs. The chain couples TRBV15 to TRBJ2-3, with a weak D call TRBD1 (7 bases). The CDR3 region is CATGGGSKVDTQYF. CDR3 nucleotides: TGTGCCACCGGAGGGGGCAGCAAGGTGGATACGCAGTATTTT.